Listed here are 29 T cell receptor beta chains from one sample, sequenced in a study of cytomegalovirus exposure and HLA in healthy donors (dated by TCRdb to about 2017). Library generation was performed with the immunoSEQ multiplex PCR assay. The multiplex PCR relied on a mix of 60 forward primers for TCR Vbeta segments and 13 reverse primers for TCR Jbeta segments. The table was pulled from immuneACCESS by TCRdb, which kept in-frame rearrangements only. Such tables lose some clones; where checked, under half of the loss comes from unresolved V genes, and the rest has no known cause. The sample has approximately 200,000 clones on record, around 79% of them singletons. 1.5% to 2% of the sample belongs to the ten largest clones. Material: PBMCs. The origin of the receptors is a man aged 18-30 years in good health and CMV-seronegative.

The chain links TRBV19 to TRBJ2-1; 9 bases fit TRBD1. The CDR3 is 16 amino acids. Germline CDR1 and CDR2: LNHDA and SQIVND (reference sequence). V gave up 3 bases and J gave up 3 bases; unmatched junction bases: 6. This CDR3 is CASSISQGANYNEQFF. In DNA, the CDR3 is TGTGCCAGTAGTATTTCACAGGGGGCGAACTACAATGAGCAGTTCTTC.

This chain uses TRBV7-3 with TRBJ2-1; no reliable D call. The CDR3 is 13 residues long. Germline loops: CDR1 SGHTA, CDR2 FQGTGA. Trimming shortened V by 5 bases and J by 6 bases, and 11 bases separated the two germline ends. As DNA, the CDR3 is TGTGCCAGCAGCAAAACAACGATCAATGAGCAGTTCTTC. Its protein product is CASSKTTINEQFF.

The chain couples TRBV28 to TRBJ1-2; D ambiguous. Trimming took 3 bases from V and 1 from J, leaving 12 bases between them. Germline CDR1 is MDHEN and CDR2 is SYDVKM. This CDR3 contains 15 residues. CDR3 loop: CASSFQEGGNYGYTF. The CDR3 region has the DNA TGTGCCAGCAGTTTCCAAGAAGGCGGTAACTATGGCTACACCTTC.

The chain uses TRBV5-8 and TRBJ1-1; no clear D gene. The CDR3 consists of 17 residues. The V end lost 3 bases, the J end lost 0 bases, and 18 bases lay between the germline ends. Germline CDR1 and CDR2: SGHTS and YDEGEE. The CDR3 coding sequence is TGTGCCAGCAGCTGGGGAACAAGAGGGCCGGTGAACACTGAAGCTTTCTTT. Translating gives CASSWGTRGPVNTEAFF.

V is TRBV30 and J is TRBJ1-1; perhaps TRBD1 as D (5 bases). CDR3 length equals 13 residues. The germline V and J ends were trimmed by 4 bases and 4 bases, with 13 bases remaining between them. Germline CDR1 and CDR2: GTSNPN and SVGIG (reference sequence). CDR3 coding DNA: TGTGCCTGGATGTATCAGGGTCCCACTGAAGCTTTCTTT. Translation gives CAWMYQGPTEAFF.

In its sample, this clone was seen once. The chain has TRBV19 and TRBJ2-7; possibly TRBD1 for D (6 bases). The V end lost 8 bases, the J end lost 0 bases, and 14 bases lay between the germline ends. This CDR3 spans 14 amino acids. Germline assignment: CDR1 LNHDA and CDR2 SQIVND (reference sequence). This CDR3 is CASSGTLSSYEQYF. CDR3 sequence (DNA): TGTGCCAGTTCCGGGACACTTAGCTCCTACGAGCAGTACTTC. The entire variable domain, with the rest obtained from reference TRBV19 and TRBJ2-7, is as follows: DGGITQSPKYLFRKEGQNVTLSCEQNLNHDAMYWYRQDPGQGLRLIYYSQIVNDFQKGDIAEGYSVSREKKESFPLTVTSAQKNPTAFYLCASSGTLSSYEQYFGPGTRLTVT.

The DNA of the CDR3 is TGTGCCAGTAGTACCGGGGGGGGCGGCGGGGAGCTGTTTTTT. It yields the protein CASSTGGGGGELFF. V is TRBV19 and J is TRBJ2-2; 8 bases line up with TRBD2. CDR3 length: 14 amino acids. The J segment lost 7 bases and the V segment lost 4 bases, leaving 5 bases of the junction unmatched. Germline values: CDR1 LNHDA, CDR2 SQIVND (reference sequence).

V gene TRBV7-8 combines with J gene TRBJ2-3, with 8 bases that match TRBD1. CDR3 size: 17 residues. The junction had 14 bases not matched to a gene; V was cut back by 5 bases and J by 4 bases. Looked up from germline, CDR1 is SGHVS and CDR2 is FQNEAQ. The CDR3 loop reads CASSPRQGIGPPDTQYF. CDR3 DNA sequence: TGTGCCAGCAGCCCCCGACAGGGGATAGGGCCACCAGATACGCAGTATTTT.

V is TRBV30 and J is TRBJ2-3; TRBD2 is a possible D gene (6 bases). Trimming left V 3 bases short and J 8 bases short, with 9 bases between. There are 11 residues in the CDR3. CDR1 and CDR2 from the germline V gene are GTSNPN and SVGIG (reference sequence). The CDR3 bases are TGTGCCTGGAGCATCGGGGGTACGCAGTATTTT. Amino acids: CAWSIGGTQYF.

The J gene is TRBJ1-1, the V gene TRBV6-6; D is possibly TRBD1 (6 bases). Germline CDR1 MNHNY, CDR2 SVGAGI (reference sequence). CDR3 length equals 12 residues. With 8 bases removed from V and 4 bases from J, the gap between germline ends came to 11 bases. This CDR3 is CASRRGGTEAFF. Written as DNA, the CDR3 is TGTGCCAGCCGTAGGGGGGGCACTGAAGCTTTCTTT.

The chain combines TRBV4-2 with TRBJ2-6; D is unresolved. The CDR3 consists of 16 residues. V was trimmed by 0 bases and J by 0 bases, leaving 6 bases between them. The germline V gene encodes CDR1 LGHNA and CDR2 YNFKEQ. The CDR3: CASSQERHSGANVLTF. As DNA, the CDR3 is TGTGCCAGCAGCCAAGAGCGGCACTCTGGGGCCAACGTCCTGACTTTC.

CDR3 bases: TGTGCCTCCCAGGGGGGAACTGAAGCTTTCTTT. Translated, it gives CASQGGTEAFF. The chain uses TRBV30 and TRBJ1-1; 7 bases line up with TRBD1. The germline V gene has CDR1 GTSNPN and CDR2 SVGIG (reference sequence). The CDR3 has 11 residues. The V segment lost 7 bases and the J segment 5 bases; nucleotides outside the gene matches: 4.

This clone was observed a single time. V gene TRBV28 combines with J gene TRBJ2-7; TRBD2 agrees at 7 bases. V gave up 3 bases and J gave up 3 bases; unmatched junction bases: 5. Germline V gene data show CDR1 as MDHEN and CDR2 as SYDVKM. This CDR3 comprises 14 residues. CDR3 bases: TGTGCCAGCAGTTTCGGCGGGAGTAACTACGAGCAGTACTTC. This translates into CASSFGGSNYEQYF.

As DNA, the CDR3 is TGTGCCAGCAGCCAAAGAACTAGCTTATCCTACAATGAGCAGTTCTTC. Translation: CASSQRTSLSYNEQFF. This sequence joins TRBV4-2 and TRBJ2-1, with a weak D call TRBD2 (6 bases). The CDR3 is made up of 16 amino acids. The V and J ends lost 2 bases and 1 base respectively, with 12 bases between them. The V gene's germline CDR1 is LGHNA and CDR2 YNFKEQ.

As DNA, the CDR3 is TGTGCCAGCAGTGAAGCGAGGAGCTCCTATAATTCACCCCTCCACTTT. This translates into CASSEARSSYNSPLHF. The chain employs TRBV6-1 and TRBJ1-6, with D hard to call. The CDR3 has 16 amino acids. V was clipped by 0 bases and J by 0 bases, with 6 bases between them. Germline V gene data show CDR1 as MNHNS and CDR2 as SASEGT.

The chain combines TRBV6-1 with TRBJ1-5; TRBD1 aligns across 7 bases. V gave up 7 bases and J gave up 9 bases; unmatched junction bases: 12. CDR1 is MNHNS and CDR2 is SASEGT in the germline V gene. The CDR3 consists of 14 residues. Here the CDR3 DNA reads TGTGCCAGCACAGGGACAGATAATCAGTGGCCCCAGCATTTT. Its translation: CASTGTDNQWPQHF.

The V and J genes are TRBV2 and TRBJ2-7; 9 bases fit TRBD1. Germline trimming cut 7 bases from V and 0 bases from J; bases unmatched to any gene: 4. The CDR3 loop spans 14 amino acids. The germline CDR1 and CDR2 sequences are SNHLY and FYNNEI. As DNA, the CDR3 is TGTGCCAGCACGTGGGGACAGGGCTCCTACGAGCAGTACTTC. It is translated as CASTWGQGSYEQYF.

The V call is TRBV2, the J call TRBJ1-1; D gene unclear. This CDR3 has 13 amino acids. V was clipped by 1 base and J by 6 bases, with 9 bases between them. Germline V gene lookup returns CDR1 SNHLY and CDR2 FYNNEI. This CDR3 is CASSEVEESEAFF. The CDR3 DNA sequence: TGTGCCAGCAGTGAAGTCGAGGAATCTGAAGCTTTCTTT.

The chain couples TRBV18 to TRBJ1-2; D is possibly TRBD1 (5 bases). The CDR3 runs to 15 residues. V gave up 3 bases and J gave up 1 base, with 12 bases separating them. The germline V gene has CDR1 KGHSH and CDR2 LQKENI. CDR3 coding DNA: TGTGCCAGCTCACCCGCGGCAGGGAATAACTATGGCTACACCTTC. This sequence encodes CASSPAAGNNYGYTF.

The chain links TRBV7-8 to TRBJ2-1, with 12 bases that match TRBD2. The CDR3 is 15 amino acids. V was pared by 5 bases and J by 4 bases, with 3 bases of the junction left unmatched. Germline values: CDR1 SGHVS, CDR2 FQNEAQ. The CDR3 here is CASSPGTSGYNEQFF. Written as DNA, the CDR3 is TGTGCCAGCAGCCCCGGGACTAGCGGGTACAATGAGCAGTTCTTC.

The chain carries TRBV7-9 and TRBJ1-3; D is ambiguous. The CDR3 totals 17 residues. The V gene's germline CDR1 is SEHNR and CDR2 FQNEAQ (reference sequence). The V and J ends lost 1 base and 0 bases respectively, with 13 bases between them. This CDR3 is CASSLVTRVSSGNTIYF. In DNA, the CDR3 is TGTGCCAGCAGCTTAGTCACTCGGGTCAGCTCTGGAAACACCATATATTTT.

V is TRBV6-6 and J is TRBJ2-3; 7 positions match TRBD1. Germline V gives CDR1 MNHNY, CDR2 SVGAGI (reference sequence). V shed 7 bases, J shed 2 bases, and the junction held 12 bases outside the gene matches. The CDR3 is made up of 16 amino acids. The CDR3 sequence: CASTLQGHSPTDTQYF. In DNA, the CDR3 is TGTGCCAGCACCCTACAGGGGCACTCCCCCACAGATACGCAGTATTTT.

The rearrangement joins TRBV6-6 to TRBJ2-1; TRBD2 agrees at 10 bases. Looked up from germline, CDR1 is MNHNY and CDR2 is SVGAGI (reference sequence). The V and J ends lost 6 bases and 6 bases, in that order; junction bases with no gene match: 8. This CDR3 region has 15 residues. Here the CDR3 DNA reads TGTGCCAGCAGCCCTAGCGGGAGAAACGGCAATGAGCAGTTCTTC. Protein sequence: CASSPSGRNGNEQFF.

J is TRBJ2-7 and V is TRBV2, with D perhaps matching TRBD1 (6 bases). Germline lookup yields CDR1 SNHLY and CDR2 FYNNEI. V was pared by 7 bases and J by 0 bases, with 16 bases between. This CDR3 has 15 residues. DNA of the CDR3: TGTGCCAGCATTCCGCGACAGGCTACCTCCTACGAGCAGTACTTC. Its translation: CASIPRQATSYEQYF.

This chain uses TRBV29-1 with TRBJ1-1; 8 bases agree with TRBD1. From germline, CDR1 is SQVTM and CDR2 ANQGSEA. The CDR3 spans 16 residues. The junction had 15 bases not matched to a gene; V was cut back by 6 bases and J by 3 bases. In DNA, the CDR3 is TGCAGCGTCGCACAGGGGGTGTCTGGAGTGGACACTGAAGCTTTCTTT. Residues: CSVAQGVSGVDTEAFF.

The rearrangement joins TRBV19 to TRBJ1-3; TRBD1 aligns across 11 bases. CDR1 and CDR2 from the germline V gene are LNHDA and SQIVND (reference sequence). After removal of 3 bases from V and 1 base from J, the junction contained 5 bases not matched to a gene. This CDR3 comprises 17 residues. CDR3 residues: CASSMYGQGASGNTIYF. The DNA for the CDR3 is TGTGCCAGTAGTATGTATGGACAGGGGGCTTCTGGAAACACCATATATTTT.

This chain links TRBV4-2 with TRBJ2-5; 10 positions agree with TRBD1. Germline values: CDR1 LGHNA, CDR2 YNFKEQ. The ends lost 3 bases at V and 4 bases at J; junction bases unmatched: 14. The CDR3 loop spans 18 amino acids. CDR3: CASSQIRDRGLPRETQYF. The CDR3 DNA follows: TGTGCCAGCAGCCAGATCCGGGACAGGGGCCTCCCTCGAGAGACCCAGTACTTC.

The chain's CDR3 is CASSWGTSGEQFF. The CDR3 DNA reads TGTGCCAGCAGCTGGGGGACTAGCGGAGAGCAGTTCTTC. This rearrangement joins TRBV7-6 to TRBJ2-1, with TRBD2 identical over 11 bases. The ends lost 4 bases at V and 10 bases at J; junction bases unmatched: 3. The CDR3 is 13 residues long. Per the germline V gene, CDR1 is SGHVS and CDR2 is FNYEAQ.

The CDR3 nucleotides read TGTGCCAGCAGCTTGGGTTCCAGGCCAGAAGCTAACTATGGCTACACCTTC. It yields the protein CASSLGSRPEANYGYTF. The rearrangement uses TRBV5-4 and TRBJ1-2, with D unclear. V lost 0 bases and J lost 0, with 15 bases in between. CDR3 length equals 17 residues. Germline values: CDR1 SGHNT, CDR2 YYREEE (reference sequence).